The 15 T cell receptor beta chains below come from one sample, sequenced in a study of T-cell memory formation after mild COVID-19. TCRdb used MiXCR to reprocess the 5' RACE reads, holding one entry per CDR3 protein. The sample consists of about 240,000 distinct CDR3 sequences, 8% to 10% of them appearing once. The specimen was PBMCs or a T cell subset sorted from them (not recorded which). These receptors came from a man between 18 and 29 years old who had mild COVID-19 (a few samples of this study predate the infection). Cell type and time point are not known.

This clonotype showed up just a few times. This chain joins TRBV6-2 or TRBV6-3 and TRBJ1-2; possible D gene TRBD1, 5 bases. Trimming cost V 2 bases and J 2 bases, with 15 bases left between them. The CDR3 is 16 amino acids. Looked up from germline, CDR1 is MNHEY and CDR2 is SVGEGT. CDR3 sequence: CASSYARDGTNYGYTF. In nucleotides, the CDR3 is TGTGCCAGCAGTTACGCCAGGGACGGCACAAACTATGGCTACACCTTC.

This clonotype has a count of ten or more. The chain carries TRBV12-3 or TRBV12-4 and TRBJ2-5; D is ambiguous. Trimming took off 5 bases at V and 4 bases at J, with 20 bases between the two ends. The CDR3 contains 16 residues. The CDR3 is CASSPPGPGTGETQYF. The CDR3 DNA is TGTGCCAGCAGTCCCCCCGGGCCTGGAACTGGAGAGACCCAGTACTTC.

This clonotype was picked up a small number of times. The chain combines TRBV28 with TRBJ2-5; 7 bases agree with TRBD1. Germline V CDR1 and CDR2: MDHEN, SYDVKM. With V trimmed by 4 bases and J by 5 bases, 13 bases remained unmatched. This CDR3 has 16 amino acids. The CDR3 region is CASSSNRGVGRETQYF. DNA for the CDR3: TGTGCCAGCAGTTCAAACAGGGGAGTAGGAAGGGAGACCCAGTACTTC.

This clonotype appeared a few times. The chain is built from TRBV7-2 and TRBJ1-5; unclear D gene. The CDR3 sequence is 15 residues long. Germline CDR1 is SGHTA and CDR2 is FQGNSA. Trimming cost V 5 bases and J 3 bases, with 14 bases left between them. The CDR3 sequence: CASSPGSQPNQPQHF. CDR3 DNA: TGTGCCAGCAGCCCCGGATCTCAACCCAATCAGCCCCAGCATTTT. Variable domain in full (rest from reference TRBV7-2 and TRBJ1-5): GAGVSQSPSNKVTEKGKDVELRCDPISGHTALYWYRQSLGQGLEFLIYFQGNSAPDKSGLPSDRFSAERTGGSVSTLTIQRTQQEDSAVYLCASSPGSQPNQPQHFGDGTRLSIL.

The table lists this clonotype with many counts. The rearrangement links TRBV6-1 to TRBJ2-5; D unclear. CDR3 size: 12 residues. Trimming removed 2 bases at V and 4 bases at J, with 5 bases between. Germline V CDR1 and CDR2: MNHNS, SASEGT. This CDR3 is CASSELVETQYF. CDR3 nucleotide sequence: TGTGCCAGCAGTGAACTGGTAGAGACCCAGTACTTC.

In its sample, this clonotype was seen many times. The rearrangement uses TRBV5-1 and TRBJ2-5, with D unclear. The CDR3 runs 12 residues. With 5 bases removed from V and 5 bases from J, the gap between germline ends came to 10 bases. Germline V gives CDR1 SGHRS, CDR2 YFSETQ. For the CDR3, the DNA is TGCGCCAGCAGAGTCGAATCGGAGACCCAGTACTTC. Translation gives CASRVESETQYF. Full variable domain (rest looked up from reference TRBV5-1 and TRBJ2-5): KAGVTQTPRYLIKTRGQQVTLSCSPISGHRSVSWYQQTPGQGLQFLFEYFSETQRNKGNFPGRFSGRQFSNSRSEMNVSTLELGDSALYLCASRVESETQYFGPGTRLLVL.

This clonotype has ten or more counts. The rearrangement joins TRBV9 to TRBJ1-4; D possibly corresponds to TRBD1 (5 bases). The germline V gene encodes CDR1 SGDLS and CDR2 YYNGEE. Trimming stripped 6 bases from V and 7 bases from J, with 13 bases between. The CDR3 loop spans 13 amino acids. CDR3 in amino acids: CASNSGGGEKLFF. CDR3 in DNA: TGTGCCAGCAATTCGGGGGGTGGTGAAAAACTGTTTTTT.

This clonotype was counted many times. The chain combines TRBV4-2 with TRBJ2-1; D is perhaps TRBD2 (5 bases). There are 15 residues in the CDR3. From germline, CDR1 is LGHNA and CDR2 YNFKEQ. Trimming took off 4 bases at V and 5 bases at J, with 15 bases between the two ends. The CDR3 spells CASSPFASRDNEQFF. The CDR3 region has the DNA TGTGCCAGCAGCCCCTTTGCTAGCCGGGACAATGAGCAGTTCTTC.

This clonotype was counted a few times. The V call is TRBV12-3 or TRBV12-4, the J call TRBJ2-2; 9 nucleotides match TRBD1. The trim removed 11 bases at V and 1 base at J, leaving 5 bases unmatched. The length of the CDR3 is 14 residues. CDR3 nucleotides: TGTGCCGGAGGGACAGGGTTGAACACCGGGGAGCTGTTTTTT. Protein sequence: CAGGTGLNTGELFF.

This clonotype was seen more than once but under ten times. The V and J genes are TRBV7-2 and TRBJ2-7; tentative D call: TRBD2 (5 bases). Trimming took off 1 base at V and 9 bases at J, with 13 bases between the two ends. This CDR3 spans 13 amino acids. CDR1 and CDR2 (germline): SGHTA, FQGNSA. CDR3 residues: CASSLEGGRAQYV. DNA for the CDR3: TGTGCCAGCAGCTTAGAGGGCGGGCGAGCGCAGTACGTC.

The CDR3 protein is CASSRLDGGGDYEQYF. CDR3 bases: TGCGCCAGCAGCCGACTGGATGGCGGGGGGGATTACGAGCAGTACTTC. This chain joins TRBV4-3 and TRBJ2-7; 9 positions match TRBD2. The CDR3 sequence is 16 residues long. The germline V gene encodes CDR1 LGHNA and CDR2 YSLEER. Losses at the gene ends were 4 bases for V and 4 bases for J; bases not matched to a gene: 11.

The chain joins TRBV5-1 to TRBJ2-5; D unclear. The V end lost 4 bases, the J end lost 5 bases, and 18 bases lay between the germline ends. Germline V lookup: CDR1 SGHRS, CDR2 YFSETQ. The CDR3 runs to 15 residues. This chain's CDR3 is CASSPSRGVGETQYF. The CDR3 DNA reads as TGCGCCAGCAGCCCCTCCCGTGGGGTAGGGGAGACCCAGTACTTC.

About this clonotype: This may be a read error, as it is one base from a much larger clone. V is TRBV7-6 and J is TRBJ2-3, with D possibly being TRBD1 (6 bases). Germline V gene data show CDR1 as SGHVS and CDR2 as FNYEAQ. This CDR3 has 15 amino acids. The CDR3 DNA follows: TGTGCCAGCAGCTTAATGATGACAGGCACAGATACGAAGTATTTT. Its translation: CASSLMMTGTDTKYF. Full variable domain (outside the CDR3, taken from reference TRBV7-6 and TRBJ2-3): GAGVSQSPRYKVTKRGQDVALRCDPISGHVSLYWYRQALGQGPEFLTYFNYEAQQDKSGLPNDRFSAERPEGSISTLTIQRTEQRDSAMYRCASSLMMTGTDTKYFGPGTRLTVL.

CDR3: CASSSPREETQYF. In nucleotides, the CDR3 is TGTGCCAGCAGCTCCCCTAGGGAGGAGACCCAGTACTTC. The rearrangement joins TRBV5-4 to TRBJ2-5, with D possibly being TRBD2 (5 bases). The V end lost 3 bases, the J end lost 5 bases, and 11 bases lay between the germline ends. Germline CDR1 SGHNT, CDR2 YYREEE (reference sequence). The CDR3 has 13 amino acids.

This clonotype was detected a few times. The chain employs TRBV21-1 and TRBJ2-7; TRBD2 was called by the table and not checked on the DNA. TRBV21-1 is a documented pseudogene. There are 16 residues in the CDR3. CDR3 sequence (DNA): TGTGCCAGCAGCAAACCACCGAGGCGGGAGGAATACGAGCAGTACGTC. Amino acid sequence: CASSKPPRREEYEQYV.